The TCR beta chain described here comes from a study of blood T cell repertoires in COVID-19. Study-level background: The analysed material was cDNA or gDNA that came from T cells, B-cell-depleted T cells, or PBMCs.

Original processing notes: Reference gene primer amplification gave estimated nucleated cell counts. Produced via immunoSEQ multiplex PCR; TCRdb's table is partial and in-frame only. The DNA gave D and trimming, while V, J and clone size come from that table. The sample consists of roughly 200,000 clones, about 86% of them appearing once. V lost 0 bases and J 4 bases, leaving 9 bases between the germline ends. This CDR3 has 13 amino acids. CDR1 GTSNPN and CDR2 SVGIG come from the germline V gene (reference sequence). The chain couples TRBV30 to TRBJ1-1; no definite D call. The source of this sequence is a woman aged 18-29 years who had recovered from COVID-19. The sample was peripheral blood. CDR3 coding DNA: TGTGCCTGGAGTGTCTCACCCGGCACTGAAGCTTTCTTT. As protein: CAWSVSPGTEAFF.